These T cell receptor beta chains were read from a single sample in a study of cytomegalovirus exposure and HLA in healthy donors. Sequencing was performed with immunoSEQ multiplex PCR; in TCRdb, only in-frame clones are kept and a portion is missing. Altogether tens of thousands of clones are present, 76% being singletons, with the ten largest covering around 1.5%. The sample taken for sequencing was PBMCs. The receptor set was obtained from a male donor in good health and CMV-seronegative. The CDR3 runs from the conserved cysteine through the conserved F or W. A D gene is named only where the DNA matches it firmly. The listing skips clone size in some rows; elsewhere it reads once, few, many or a size class.

j_gene | abundance | v_gene | d_gene | CDR3aa | CDR3nt
TRBJ1-2 | - | TRBV5-1 | TRBD1 | CASSPGQGGGYTF | TGCGCCAGCAGCCCTGGACAGGGTGGGGGCTACACCTTC
TRBJ1-6 | once | TRBV6-1 | TRBD1 | CASSEPTGTRSPLHF | TGTGCCAGCAGTGAGCCGACAGGGACGAGATCACCCCTCCACTTT
TRBJ2-3 | - | TRBV27 | - | CASSSLETQYF | TGTGCCAGCAGTTCCCTAGAGACGCAGTATTTT
TRBJ1-1 | - | TRBV18 | - | CASSPPRGRNTEAFF | TGTGCCAGCTCACCACCGCGGGGCCGGAACACTGAAGCTTTCTTT
TRBJ2-5 | - | TRBV27 | - | CASSFSQGETQYF | TGTGCCAGCAGTTTCTCCCAGGGGGAGACCCAGTACTTC
TRBJ2-3 | - | TRBV9 | TRBD2 | CASSVANYGRAGEGSDTQYF | TGTGCCAGCAGCGTAGCTAATTACGGACGAGCGGGGGAAGGATCAGATACGCAGTATTTT
TRBJ1-1 | - | TRBV7-6 | - | CASSLVSPDGRNTEAFF | TGTGCCAGCAGCTTAGTTTCCCCGGACGGGAGAAACACTGAAGCTTTCTTT
TRBJ2-1 | - | TRBV9 | TRBD1 | CASSTTTGGGFNEQFF | TGTGCCAGCAGCACTACGACAGGGGGCGGTTTCAATGAGCAGTTCTTC
TRBJ2-7 | - | TRBV5-1 | - | CASSLQGSEQYF | TGCGCCAGCAGCTTACAGGGAAGCGAGCAGTACTTC
TRBJ2-7 | - | TRBV25-1 | - | CASSESAGYEQYF | TGTGCCAGCAGTGAATCGGCAGGCTACGAGCAGTACTTC
TRBJ2-3 | - | TRBV19 | TRBD2 | CASSILPGLAGGFTDTQYF | TGTGCCAGTAGTATCCTACCTGGACTAGCGGGAGGTTTCACAGATACGCAGTATTTT
TRBJ2-3 | - | TRBV19 | TRBD2 | CASSKAGTSGSWSTDTQYF | TGTGCCAGTAGTAAGGCTGGGACTAGCGGGAGCTGGAGCACAGATACGCAGTATTTT
TRBJ1-1 | - | TRBV28 | TRBD1 | CASSLGPGQGGPEAFF | TGTGCCAGCAGTTTAGGGCCGGGACAGGGAGGACCTGAAGCTTTCTTT
TRBJ2-7 | - | TRBV10-2 | TRBD2 | CASSDQFTSGRSNEQYF | TGCGCCAGCAGTGACCAATTTACTAGCGGGAGGAGCAACGAGCAGTACTTC
TRBJ1-1 | - | TRBV5-4 | - | CASSPATGFEAFF | TGTGCCAGCAGCCCCGCAACAGGGTTTGAAGCTTTCTTT
TRBJ2-3 | - | TRBV7-7 | TRBD1 | CASSLGGTGKYF | TGTGCTAGCAGCTTAGGAGGGACAGGGAAGTATTTT
TRBJ2-5 | - | TRBV7-6 | - | CASSSIVLTYIANQETQYF | TGTGCCAGCAGCTCCATAGTACTTACTTATATAGCCAATCAAGAGACCCAGTACTTC
TRBJ1-2 | - | TRBV11-2 | TRBD1 | CASSSIGQVLPNYTF | TGTGCCAGCAGCTCAATCGGACAGGTTCTCCCCAACTACACCTTC